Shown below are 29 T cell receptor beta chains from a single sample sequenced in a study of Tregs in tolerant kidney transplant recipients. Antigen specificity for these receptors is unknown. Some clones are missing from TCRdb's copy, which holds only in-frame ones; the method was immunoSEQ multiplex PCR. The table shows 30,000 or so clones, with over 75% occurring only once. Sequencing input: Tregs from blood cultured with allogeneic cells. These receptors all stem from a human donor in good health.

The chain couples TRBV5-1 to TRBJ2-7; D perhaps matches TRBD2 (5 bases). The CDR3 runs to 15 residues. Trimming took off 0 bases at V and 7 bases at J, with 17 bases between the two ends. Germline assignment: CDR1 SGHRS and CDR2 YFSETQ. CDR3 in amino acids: CASSLGRSPPGEQYF. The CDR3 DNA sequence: TGCGCCAGCAGCTTGGGCAGATCCCCTCCGGGGGAGCAGTACTTC.

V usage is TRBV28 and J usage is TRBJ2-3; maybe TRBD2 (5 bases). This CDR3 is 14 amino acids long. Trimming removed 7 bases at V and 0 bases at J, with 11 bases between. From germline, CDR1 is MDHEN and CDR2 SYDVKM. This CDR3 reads CASTYGESTDTQYF. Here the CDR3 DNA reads TGTGCCAGCACCTATGGGGAGAGCACAGATACGCAGTATTTT.

Written as DNA, the CDR3 is TGTGCCAGCAGTTACGTCTGGGGAGTTGAAAACACCATATATTTT. Residues: CASSYVWGVENTIYF. The chain is built from TRBV6-5 and TRBJ1-3, with D unresolved. This CDR3 spans 15 amino acids. V was cut by 2 bases and J by 6 bases, with 14 bases left in between. Germline V CDR1 and CDR2: MNHEY, SVGAGI.

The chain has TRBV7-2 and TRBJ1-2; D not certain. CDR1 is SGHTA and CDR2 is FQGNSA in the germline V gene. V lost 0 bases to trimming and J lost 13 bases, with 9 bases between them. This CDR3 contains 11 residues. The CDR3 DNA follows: TGTGCCAGCAGCTTAGCGTCGGCTCTCACCTTC. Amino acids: CASSLASALTF.

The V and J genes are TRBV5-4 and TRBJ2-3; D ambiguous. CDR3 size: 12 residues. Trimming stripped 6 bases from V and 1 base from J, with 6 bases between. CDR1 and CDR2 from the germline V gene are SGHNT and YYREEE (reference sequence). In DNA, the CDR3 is TGTGCCAGCACCAAGGGCACAGATACGCAGTATTTT. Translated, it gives CASTKGTDTQYF.

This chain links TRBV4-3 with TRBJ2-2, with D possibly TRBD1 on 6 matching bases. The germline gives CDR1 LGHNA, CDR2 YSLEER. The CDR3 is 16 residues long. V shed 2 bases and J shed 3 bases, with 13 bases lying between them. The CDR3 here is CASSQSDRRHTGELFF. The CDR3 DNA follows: TGCGCCAGCAGCCAATCCGACAGGCGGCACACCGGGGAGCTGTTTTTT.

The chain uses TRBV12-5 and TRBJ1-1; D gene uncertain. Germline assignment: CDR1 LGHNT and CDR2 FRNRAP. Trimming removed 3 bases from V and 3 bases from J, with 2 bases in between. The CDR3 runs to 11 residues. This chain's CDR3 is CASGFYTEAFF. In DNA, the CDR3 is TGTGCTAGTGGTTTTTACACTGAAGCTTTCTTT.

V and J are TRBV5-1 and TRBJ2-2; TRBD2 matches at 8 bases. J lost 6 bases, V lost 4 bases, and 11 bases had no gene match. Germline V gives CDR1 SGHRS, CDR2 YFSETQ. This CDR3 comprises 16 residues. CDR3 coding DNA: TGCGCCAGCAGCGTGGGACTAGTAGGGTCTGCCGGGGAGCTGTTTTTT. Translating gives CASSVGLVGSAGELFF. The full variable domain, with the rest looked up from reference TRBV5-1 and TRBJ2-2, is KAGVTQTPRYLIKTRGQQVTLSCSPISGHRSVSWYQQTPGQGLQFLFEYFSETQRNKGNFPGRFSGRQFSNSRSEMNVSTLELGDSALYLCASSVGLVGSAGELFFGEGSRLTVL.

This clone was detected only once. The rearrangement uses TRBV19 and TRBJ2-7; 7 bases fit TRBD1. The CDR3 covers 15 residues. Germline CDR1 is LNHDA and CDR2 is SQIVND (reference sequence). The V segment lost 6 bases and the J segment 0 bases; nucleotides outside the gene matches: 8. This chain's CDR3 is CASRESGTVSYEQYF. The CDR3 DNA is TGTGCCAGTAGGGAATCCGGGACAGTCTCCTACGAGCAGTACTTC.

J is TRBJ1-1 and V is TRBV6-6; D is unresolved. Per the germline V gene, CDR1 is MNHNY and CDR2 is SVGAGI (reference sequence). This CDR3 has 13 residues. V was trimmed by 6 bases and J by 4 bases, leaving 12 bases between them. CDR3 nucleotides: TGTGCCAGCAGATATCGCTGGAGCACTGAAGCTTTCTTT. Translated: CASRYRWSTEAFF.

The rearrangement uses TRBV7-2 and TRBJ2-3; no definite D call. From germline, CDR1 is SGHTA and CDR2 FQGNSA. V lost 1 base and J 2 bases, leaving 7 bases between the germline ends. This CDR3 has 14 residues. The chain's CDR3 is CASSLGIATDTQYF. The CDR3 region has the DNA TGTGCCAGCAGCTTAGGAATCGCCACAGATACGCAGTATTTT.

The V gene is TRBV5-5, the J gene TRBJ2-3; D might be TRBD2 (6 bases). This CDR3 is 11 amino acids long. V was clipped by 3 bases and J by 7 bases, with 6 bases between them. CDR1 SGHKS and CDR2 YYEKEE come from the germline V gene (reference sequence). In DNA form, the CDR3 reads TGTGCCAGCAGCTGGGACTATACGCAGTATTTT. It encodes CASSWDYTQYF.

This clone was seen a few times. The CDR3 coding sequence is TGTGCCACCAGCAGGAATATTGGTGAAGCTTTCTTT. Translation gives CATSRNIGEAFF. This sequence joins TRBV15 and TRBJ1-1; D ambiguous. The germline CDR1 and CDR2 sequences are LNHNV and YYDKDF (reference sequence). The length of the CDR3 is 12 residues. The V end was cut by 3 bases, the J end by 7 bases, with 9 bases between.

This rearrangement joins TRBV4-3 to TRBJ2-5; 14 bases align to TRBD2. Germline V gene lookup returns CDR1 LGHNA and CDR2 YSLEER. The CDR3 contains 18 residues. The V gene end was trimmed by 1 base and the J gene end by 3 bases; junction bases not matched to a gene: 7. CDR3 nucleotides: TGCGCCAGCAGCCAAGCTGGGCCGGGACTAGCGGGAGAAGAGACCCAGTACTTC. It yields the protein CASSQAGPGLAGEETQYF.

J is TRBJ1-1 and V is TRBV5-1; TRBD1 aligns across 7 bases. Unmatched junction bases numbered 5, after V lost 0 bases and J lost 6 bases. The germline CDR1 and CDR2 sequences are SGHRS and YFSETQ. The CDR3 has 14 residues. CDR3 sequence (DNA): TGCGCCAGCAGCTTGGGCAGGGGGATCGCTGAAGCTTTCTTT. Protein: CASSLGRGIAEAFF. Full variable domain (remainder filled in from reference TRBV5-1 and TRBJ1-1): KAGVTQTPRYLIKTRGQQVTLSCSPISGHRSVSWYQQTPGQGLQFLFEYFSETQRNKGNFPGRFSGRQFSNSRSEMNVSTLELGDSALYLCASSLGRGIAEAFFGQGTRLTVV.

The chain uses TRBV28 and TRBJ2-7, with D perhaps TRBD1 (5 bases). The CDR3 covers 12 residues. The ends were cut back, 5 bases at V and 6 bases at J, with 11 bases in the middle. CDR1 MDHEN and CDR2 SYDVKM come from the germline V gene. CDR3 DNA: TGTGCCAGCAGTCCAACAGGCGGCGAGCAGTACTTC. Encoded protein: CASSPTGGEQYF.

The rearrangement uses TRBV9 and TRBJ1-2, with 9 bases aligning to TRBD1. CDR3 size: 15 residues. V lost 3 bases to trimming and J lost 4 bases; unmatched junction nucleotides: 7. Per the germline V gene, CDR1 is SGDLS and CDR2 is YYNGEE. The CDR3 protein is CASSAPEQGAYGYTF. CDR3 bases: TGTGCCAGCAGCGCTCCCGAACAGGGGGCCTATGGCTACACCTTC.

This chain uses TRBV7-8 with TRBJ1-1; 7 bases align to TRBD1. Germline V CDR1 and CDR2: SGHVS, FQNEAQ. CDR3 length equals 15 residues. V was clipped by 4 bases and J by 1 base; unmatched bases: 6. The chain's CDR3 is CASSYRQGKNTEAFF. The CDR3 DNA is TGTGCCAGCAGCTATCGACAGGGAAAGAACACTGAAGCTTTCTTT.

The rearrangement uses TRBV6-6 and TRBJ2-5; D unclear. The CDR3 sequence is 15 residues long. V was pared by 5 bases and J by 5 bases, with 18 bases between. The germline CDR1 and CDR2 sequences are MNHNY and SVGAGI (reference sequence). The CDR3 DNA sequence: TGTGCCAGCAGTACACGCCTCGGACCAAGGGAGACCCAGTACTTC. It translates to CASSTRLGPRETQYF.

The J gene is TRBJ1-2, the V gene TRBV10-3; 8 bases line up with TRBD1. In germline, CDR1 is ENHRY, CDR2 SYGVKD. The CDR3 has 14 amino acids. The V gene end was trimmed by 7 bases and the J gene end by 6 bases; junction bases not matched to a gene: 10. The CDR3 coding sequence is TGTGCCATCATGGGGTTGACAGGGGTGGATGGCTACACCTTC. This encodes CAIMGLTGVDGYTF.

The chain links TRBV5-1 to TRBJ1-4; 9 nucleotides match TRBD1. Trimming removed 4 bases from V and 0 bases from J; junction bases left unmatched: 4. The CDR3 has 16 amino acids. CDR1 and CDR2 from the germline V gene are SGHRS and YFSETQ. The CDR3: CASSRQGVSTNEKLFF. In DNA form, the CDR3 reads TGCGCCAGCAGCCGACAGGGGGTTTCAACTAATGAAAAACTGTTTTTT.

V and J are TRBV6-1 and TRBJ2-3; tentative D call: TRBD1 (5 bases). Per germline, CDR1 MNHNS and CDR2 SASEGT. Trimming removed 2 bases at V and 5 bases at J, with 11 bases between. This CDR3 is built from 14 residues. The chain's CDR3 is CASSETGRGDTQYF. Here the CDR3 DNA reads TGTGCCAGCAGTGAAACGGGTAGGGGAGATACGCAGTATTTT.

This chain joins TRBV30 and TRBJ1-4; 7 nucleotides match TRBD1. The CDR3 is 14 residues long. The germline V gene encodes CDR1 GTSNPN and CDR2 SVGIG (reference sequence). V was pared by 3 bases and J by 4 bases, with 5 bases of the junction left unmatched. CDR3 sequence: CAWSGGQLNEKLFF. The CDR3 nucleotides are TGTGCCTGGAGCGGGGGACAGCTTAATGAAAAACTGTTTTTT.

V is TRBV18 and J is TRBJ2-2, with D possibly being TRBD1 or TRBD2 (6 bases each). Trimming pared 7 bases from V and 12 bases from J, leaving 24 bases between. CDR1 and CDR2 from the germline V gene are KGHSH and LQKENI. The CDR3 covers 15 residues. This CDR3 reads CASFSTDGNRGQLFF. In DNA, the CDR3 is TGTGCCAGCTTCTCGACCGACGGCAACCGGGGGCAGCTGTTTTTT.

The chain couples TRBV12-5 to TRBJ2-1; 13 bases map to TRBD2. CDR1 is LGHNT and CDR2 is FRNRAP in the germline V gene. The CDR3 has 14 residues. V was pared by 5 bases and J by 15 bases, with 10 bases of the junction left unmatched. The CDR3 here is CASGPNSGLAGLFF. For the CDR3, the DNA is TGTGCTAGTGGTCCTAACTCGGGACTAGCGGGATTGTTCTTC.

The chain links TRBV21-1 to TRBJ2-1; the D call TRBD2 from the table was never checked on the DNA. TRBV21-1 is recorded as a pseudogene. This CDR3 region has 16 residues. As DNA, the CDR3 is TGTGCCAGCAGCAAAGGGGTAGCCCAACTGCACAATGAGCAGTTCTTC. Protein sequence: CASSKGVAQLHNEQFF.

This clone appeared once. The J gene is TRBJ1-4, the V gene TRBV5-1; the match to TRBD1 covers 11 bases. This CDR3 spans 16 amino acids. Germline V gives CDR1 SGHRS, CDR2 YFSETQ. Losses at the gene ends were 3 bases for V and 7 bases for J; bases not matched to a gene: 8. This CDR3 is CASSSGTGGFSEKLFF. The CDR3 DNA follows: TGCGCCAGCAGCTCAGGGACAGGGGGTTTCAGTGAAAAACTGTTTTTT.

CDR3 in amino acids: CASSGWTSGGSYEQYF. The CDR3 DNA is TGTGCCAGCAGTGGGTGGACTAGCGGGGGATCCTACGAGCAGTACTTC. The chain uses TRBV2 and TRBJ2-7, with 13 bases identical to TRBD2. V lost 4 bases and J lost 1; bases outside the gene matches: 4. The CDR3 consists of 16 residues. Per the germline V gene, CDR1 is SNHLY and CDR2 is FYNNEI.

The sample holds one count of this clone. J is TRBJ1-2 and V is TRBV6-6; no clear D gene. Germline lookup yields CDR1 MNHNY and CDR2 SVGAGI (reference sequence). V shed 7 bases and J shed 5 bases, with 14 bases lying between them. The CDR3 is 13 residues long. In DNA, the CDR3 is TGTGCCAGCACTATAAATCAAAAATATGGCTACACCTTC. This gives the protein CASTINQKYGYTF.